Each of the 6 T cell receptor beta chains below was sequenced from the same sample in a study of blood T cell repertoires in COVID-19. Only in-frame clones appear in the TCRdb table, and some are missing; sequencing was by immunoSEQ multiplex PCR. The sample has some 48,000 clones, 88% seen once. The sequenced material came from peripheral blood. The receptors derive from a man between 50 and 59 years old with active COVID-19.

The chain recombines TRBV5-1 with TRBJ2-3; possible D gene TRBD2, 5 bases. The CDR3 totals 16 residues. Germline V gene sequence: CDR1 SGHRS, CDR2 YFSETQ. V dropped 2 bases and J dropped 1 base, with 14 bases sitting between them. In nucleotides, the CDR3 is TGCGCCAGCAGCTTATCCTTGGAGGCAGGCACAGATACGCAGTATTTT. The encoded protein is CASSLSLEAGTDTQYF. Variable domain in full (rest from reference TRBV5-1 and TRBJ2-3): KAGVTQTPRYLIKTRGQQVTLSCSPISGHRSVSWYQQTPGQGLQFLFEYFSETQRNKGNFPGRFSGRQFSNSRSEMNVSTLELGDSALYLCASSLSLEAGTDTQYFGPGTRLTVL.

CDR3 bases: TGTGCCAGCAGTGGGGGGCCGGACAGCCACCTAGGTGAAAAACTGTTTTTT. Protein product: CASSGGPDSHLGEKLFF. The chain joins TRBV6-1 to TRBJ1-4; D might be TRBD1 (6 bases). This CDR3 spans 17 amino acids. Trimming removed 4 bases at V and 7 bases at J, with 22 bases between. Germline CDR1 MNHNS, CDR2 SASEGT.

V and J are TRBV2 and TRBJ2-5; 8 positions agree with TRBD1. Trimming cost V 3 bases and J 4 bases; bases outside gene matches: 10. The length of the CDR3 is 16 residues. CDR1 is SNHLY, CDR2 FYNNEI, per germline. The CDR3 loop is CASSEIGQGVGETQYF. The CDR3 nucleotides are TGTGCCAGCAGTGAGATAGGACAGGGTGTGGGAGAGACCCAGTACTTC.

This clone has more than one count but fewer than ten. V is TRBV11-2 and J is TRBJ2-2; 8 bases map to TRBD2. The CDR3 sequence is 16 residues long. The germline gives CDR1 SGHAT, CDR2 FQNNGV. The V segment lost 2 bases and the J segment 6 bases; nucleotides outside the gene matches: 8. CDR3 amino acids: CASSLRGGRLAGELFF. In DNA, the CDR3 is TGTGCCAGCAGCTTACGCGGGGGGCGGCTGGCCGGGGAGCTGTTTTTT.

The chain recombines TRBV11-3 with TRBJ2-3, with D unresolved. V gave up 1 base and J gave up 0 bases, with 11 bases separating them. CDR1 SGHNT and CDR2 YENEEA come from the germline V gene. The CDR3 loop spans 16 amino acids. CDR3 DNA: TGTGCCAGCAGCTTAGTAGCCGGATCTAGCACAGATACGCAGTATTTT. Its protein is CASSLVAGSSTDTQYF.

The chain carries TRBV12-5 and TRBJ2-2; 10 bases are shared with TRBD2. Germline assignment: CDR1 LGHNT and CDR2 FRNRAP. The trim removed 2 bases at V and 7 bases at J, leaving 13 bases unmatched. The CDR3 length is 18 residues. This CDR3 reads CASGLPHVGLATIGELFF. As DNA, the CDR3 is TGTGCTAGTGGTTTGCCCCACGTGGGACTAGCGACCATCGGGGAGCTGTTTTTT. The variable domain in full, with the rest retrieved from reference TRBV12-5 and TRBJ2-2, is DARVTQTPRHKVTEMGQEVTMRCQPILGHNTVFWYRQTMMQGLELLAYFRNRAPLDDSGMPKDRFSAEMPDATLATLKIQPSEPRDSAVYFCASGLPHVGLATIGELFFGEGSRLTVL.